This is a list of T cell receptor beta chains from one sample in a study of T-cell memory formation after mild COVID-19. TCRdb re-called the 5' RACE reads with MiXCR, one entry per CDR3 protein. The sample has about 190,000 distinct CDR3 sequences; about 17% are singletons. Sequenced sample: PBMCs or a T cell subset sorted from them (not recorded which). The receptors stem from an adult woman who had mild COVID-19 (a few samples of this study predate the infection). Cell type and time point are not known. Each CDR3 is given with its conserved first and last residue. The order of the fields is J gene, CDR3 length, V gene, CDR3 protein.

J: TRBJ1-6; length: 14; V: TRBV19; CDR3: CASTALRQSSPLHF
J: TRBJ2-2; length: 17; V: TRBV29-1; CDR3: CSVAPRQGRLNTGELFF
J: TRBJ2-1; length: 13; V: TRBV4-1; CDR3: CASSQDQGFEQFF
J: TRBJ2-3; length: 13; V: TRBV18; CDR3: CASSRRTPDTQYF
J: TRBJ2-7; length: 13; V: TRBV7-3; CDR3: CASSPATGYEQYF
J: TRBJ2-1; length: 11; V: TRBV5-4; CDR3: CASRGRVEQFF
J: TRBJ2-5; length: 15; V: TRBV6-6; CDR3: CASSRDNQVQETQYF
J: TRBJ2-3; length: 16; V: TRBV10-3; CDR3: CAISDSSGRDWNTQYF
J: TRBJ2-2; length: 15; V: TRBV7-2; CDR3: CASSFRLAGGRELFF
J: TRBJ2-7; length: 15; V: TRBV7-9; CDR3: CASSLASPRTYEQYF
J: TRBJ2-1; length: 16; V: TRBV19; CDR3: CASSIDVAGRYNEQFF
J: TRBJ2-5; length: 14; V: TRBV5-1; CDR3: CASSLTGGRETQYF
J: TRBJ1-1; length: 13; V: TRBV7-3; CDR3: CASSRRADTEAFF
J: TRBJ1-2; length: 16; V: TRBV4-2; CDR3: CASSSEQQATLYGYTF
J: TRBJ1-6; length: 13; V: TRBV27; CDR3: CASSGLYNSPLHF
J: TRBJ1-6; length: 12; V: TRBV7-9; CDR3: CASSLAGTPLHF
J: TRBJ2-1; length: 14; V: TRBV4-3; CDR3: CASSQRSTSLEQFF
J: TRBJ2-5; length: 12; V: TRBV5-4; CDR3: CASSFQGPLISF
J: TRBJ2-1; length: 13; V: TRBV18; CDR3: CASSPASYNEQFF
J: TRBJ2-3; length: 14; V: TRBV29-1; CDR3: CSVESRSRTDTQYF
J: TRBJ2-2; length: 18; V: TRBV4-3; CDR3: CASSQVASYGGNTGELFF
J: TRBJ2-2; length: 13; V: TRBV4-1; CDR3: CASSRQITGELFF
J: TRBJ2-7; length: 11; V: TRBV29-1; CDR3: CSAGTPGEQYF
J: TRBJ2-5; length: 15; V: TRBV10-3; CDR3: CAIRAAAGRQETQYF
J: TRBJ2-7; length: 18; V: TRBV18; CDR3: CASSRAGTSGANPYEQYF
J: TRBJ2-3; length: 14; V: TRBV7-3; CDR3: CASSRGLAADTQYF
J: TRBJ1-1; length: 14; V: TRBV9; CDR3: CASSVQVTGSEAFF
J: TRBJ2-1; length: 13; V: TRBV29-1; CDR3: CSVEGLAANEQFF
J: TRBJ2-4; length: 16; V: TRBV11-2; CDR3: CASRPLRVLAKNIQYF
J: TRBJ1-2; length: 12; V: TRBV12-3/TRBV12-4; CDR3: CASSPQGRGYTF
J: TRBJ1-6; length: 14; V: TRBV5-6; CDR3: CASSSLQGSSPLHF
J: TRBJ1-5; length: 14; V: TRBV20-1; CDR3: CSASRDRRNQPQHF
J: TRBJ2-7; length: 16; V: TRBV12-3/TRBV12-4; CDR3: CASSPAGTGFLYEQYF